This TCR beta chain was recorded in a study of lymphopenia after photon versus proton radiotherapy. Study findings and constraints: Survival link was tested only in deceased patients; proton benefit remains a possibility. Proton therapy kept repertoires fairly stable, unlike photons, which gained effector/memory cells. Oligoclonal CD8+ Temra expansion after nadir drove photon patients' diversity drop. Larger post-nadir TCR diversity loss correlated inversely with survival in deceased patients.

The protocol was immunoSEQ multiplex PCR, while the TCRdb copy is restricted to in-frame clones and leaves out a portion. The sample consists of roughly 25,000 clones, more than 90% of them appearing once. Only one count was recorded for this clone. What it binds is not known. Germline lookup yields CDR1 SGHRS and CDR2 YFSETQ. Trimming left V 0 bases short and J 4 bases short, with 13 bases between. This CDR3 contains 15 residues. This specimen consisted of peripheral blood, obtained from a patient treated with photon-based radiotherapy. This clonotype was obtained from a woman between 45 and 60 years old with cholangiocarcinoma. The chain has TRBV5-1 and TRBJ1-2, with D maybe TRBD1 (6 bases). The chain's CDR3 is CASSLGRGAAYGYTF. The CDR3 coding sequence is TGCGCCAGCAGCTTGGGGCGGGGGGCTGCCTATGGCTACACCTTC.